These T cell receptor beta chains were read from a single sample in a study of shared clonotypes between healthy human individuals. TCRdb keeps only in-frame clones here, not all; method: immunoSEQ multiplex PCR. The sample shows fewer than 1.4 million clones, around three quarters of them seen only once. The sequenced sample consisted of memory CD4+ T cells from PBMCs. These receptors were obtained from a man aged 18 to 29 in good health. Some clones in this sample may be carry-over from other donors' samples. Both conserved end residues are part of each CDR3. D genes are given only for firm matches. Not every row has a clone size; where given, it reads once, few, many or a size class.

V gene: TRBV7-8; D gene: .; J gene: TRBJ2-6; clone size: once; CDR3 DNA: TGTGCCAGCAGCTCATCACCCCCGGCCAACGTCCTGACTTTC; CDR3 protein: CASSSSPPANVLTF
V gene: TRBV4-3; D gene: .; J gene: TRBJ2-5; clone size: once; CDR3 DNA: TGCGCCAGCAGCCCGGGAATAGGGGGGGCGGGCGAGACCCAGTACTTC; CDR3 protein: CASSPGIGGAGETQYF
V gene: TRBV4-2; D gene: .; J gene: TRBJ2-7; clone size: .; CDR3 DNA: TGTGCCAGCAGCCCAGACCCACAGGGTCGGGAGCAGTACTTC; CDR3 protein: CASSPDPQGREQYF
V gene: TRBV7-6; D gene: .; J gene: TRBJ2-7; clone size: .; CDR3 DNA: TGTGCCAGCAGCCTGCCGGTGGGACCCCCCAAGCAGGGGTCCCCCTACGAGCAGTACTTC; CDR3 protein: CASSLPVGPPKQGSPYEQYF
V gene: TRBV5-1; D gene: .; J gene: TRBJ2-5; clone size: .; CDR3 DNA: TGCGCCAGCAGCCAAGGACAGCAAGAGACCCAGTACTTC; CDR3 protein: CASSQGQQETQYF
V gene: TRBV28; D gene: .; J gene: TRBJ1-2; clone size: .; CDR3 DNA: TGTGCCAGCAGATCTACTCCCGGGACTAACTATGGCTACACCTTC; CDR3 protein: CASRSTPGTNYGYTF
V gene: TRBV27; D gene: .; J gene: TRBJ2-3; clone size: .; CDR3 DNA: TGTGCCAGCAGTTTGGGCGGGGCCAACACAGATACGCAGTATTTT; CDR3 protein: CASSLGGANTDTQYF
V gene: TRBV29-1; D gene: .; J gene: TRBJ1-1; clone size: .; CDR3 DNA: TGCAGCGTTGAGGCCGACAGCCTCGAAGCTTTCTTT; CDR3 protein: CSVEADSLEAFF
V gene: TRBV28; D gene: .; J gene: TRBJ1-1; clone size: few; CDR3 DNA: TGTGCCAGCAGTTCTCGGACAGAAGGAAACACTGAAGCTTTCTTT; CDR3 protein: CASSSRTEGNTEAFF
V gene: TRBV4-1; D gene: TRBD2; J gene: TRBJ2-2; clone size: .; CDR3 DNA: TGCGCCAGCAGCCTTGAAGCCGGGGGGTCGAACACCGGGGAGCTGTTTTTT; CDR3 protein: CASSLEAGGSNTGELFF
V gene: TRBV4-1; D gene: .; J gene: TRBJ1-2; clone size: .; CDR3 DNA: TGCGCCAGCAGCCAAGACACGACAGACCAAGTTTATGGCTACACCTTC; CDR3 protein: CASSQDTTDQVYGYTF
V gene: TRBV2; D gene: .; J gene: TRBJ2-7; clone size: .; CDR3 DNA: TGTGCCAGCAGTTACGACAGTAGCTACGAGCAGTACTTC; CDR3 protein: CASSYDSSYEQYF
V gene: TRBV9; D gene: .; J gene: TRBJ1-3; clone size: .; CDR3 DNA: TGTGCCAGCAGCCCACGAGGGGACTCTGGAAACACCATATATTTT; CDR3 protein: CASSPRGDSGNTIYF
V gene: TRBV30; D gene: .; J gene: TRBJ1-6; clone size: .; CDR3 DNA: TGTGCCTGGAAGGGAAGCTTCAATTCACCCCTCCACTTT; CDR3 protein: CAWKGSFNSPLHF
V gene: TRBV7-3; D gene: .; J gene: TRBJ1-1; clone size: .; CDR3 DNA: TGTGCCAGCAGGTCTCAGGGAGTTCGGAACACTGAAGCTTTCTTT; CDR3 protein: CASRSQGVRNTEAFF
V gene: TRBV10-1; D gene: .; J gene: TRBJ2-1; clone size: few; CDR3 DNA: TGCGCCAGCAGTGAGTTTAGCGGAGCCTACAATGAGCAGTTCTTC; CDR3 protein: CASSEFSGAYNEQFF
V gene: TRBV6-6; D gene: .; J gene: TRBJ2-7; clone size: .; CDR3 DNA: TGTGCCAGCAGCCCGGAGGGCCTTACCTACGAGCAGTACTTC; CDR3 protein: CASSPEGLTYEQYF
V gene: TRBV6-1; D gene: .; J gene: TRBJ1-4; clone size: .; CDR3 DNA: TGTGCCAGCAGTGAACCCAACGGGGCGAAGAAACTGTTTTTT; CDR3 protein: CASSEPNGAKKLFF
V gene: TRBV29-1; D gene: TRBD1; J gene: TRBJ2-1; clone size: .; CDR3 DNA: TGCAGCGGGACCGGGACAGGGACGGATGAGCAGTTCTTC; CDR3 protein: CSGTGTGTDEQFF
V gene: TRBV27; D gene: .; J gene: TRBJ2-3; clone size: once; CDR3 DNA: TGTGCCAGCAGGGACACGAACACAGATACGCAGTATTTT; CDR3 protein: CASRDTNTDTQYF
V gene: TRBV28; D gene: TRBD2; J gene: TRBJ2-7; clone size: .; CDR3 DNA: TGTGCCAGCACCCAACCGGGACTAGCGTACGAGCAGTACTTC; CDR3 protein: CASTQPGLAYEQYF
V gene: TRBV28; D gene: .; J gene: TRBJ2-7; clone size: .; CDR3 DNA: TGTGCCAGCAGCAAGGGGACCACCGGGAGCTGGGAAGAGCAGTACTTC; CDR3 protein: CASSKGTTGSWEEQYF
V gene: TRBV5-1; D gene: TRBD1; J gene: TRBJ1-2; clone size: .; CDR3 DNA: TGCGCCAGCAGCGGAGACAGGGTTGGCGGCTACACCTTC; CDR3 protein: CASSGDRVGGYTF
V gene: TRBV7-9; D gene: TRBD1; J gene: TRBJ1-5; clone size: .; CDR3 DNA: TGTGCCAGCAGCTCGGGACAGGCGTATAGCAATCAGCCCCAGCATTTT; CDR3 protein: CASSSGQAYSNQPQHF
V gene: TRBV7-2; D gene: TRBD2; J gene: TRBJ2-7; clone size: .; CDR3 DNA: TGTGCCAGCAGCCCAGGACTAGCGGGAGTTCATCGAAAGTACTTC; CDR3 protein: CASSPGLAGVHRKYF
V gene: TRBV7-6; D gene: .; J gene: TRBJ1-5; clone size: .; CDR3 DNA: TGTGCCAGCAGCTTAGAGGCGTCAGGGGTTCAGCCCCAGCATTTT; CDR3 protein: CASSLEASGVQPQHF
V gene: TRBV27; D gene: TRBD1; J gene: TRBJ2-2; clone size: .; CDR3 DNA: TGTGCCAGCAGTACAGGGGGCACCGGGGAGCTGTTTTTT; CDR3 protein: CASSTGGTGELFF
V gene: TRBV9; D gene: TRBD2; J gene: TRBJ2-7; clone size: .; CDR3 DNA: TGTGCCAGCAGCGTAGATCCAGCGGGGACCTACGAGCAGTACTTC; CDR3 protein: CASSVDPAGTYEQYF
V gene: TRBV4-2; D gene: TRBD1; J gene: TRBJ2-3; clone size: .; CDR3 DNA: TGTGCCAGCACGACAGGGCAAGACATCACAGATACGCAGTATTTT; CDR3 protein: CASTTGQDITDTQYF
V gene: TRBV7-3; D gene: TRBD2; J gene: TRBJ2-3; clone size: .; CDR3 DNA: TGTGCCAGCAGCCCCTACGGGACTAGCGGGGCAGATACGCAGTATTTT; CDR3 protein: CASSPYGTSGADTQYF
V gene: TRBV29-1; D gene: .; J gene: TRBJ2-1; clone size: .; CDR3 DNA: TGCAGCGTTTGGGTAGATGAGCAGTTCTTC; CDR3 protein: CSVWVDEQFF
V gene: TRBV29-1; D gene: TRBD2; J gene: TRBJ2-5; clone size: once; CDR3 DNA: TGCAGCGTTGCAGGACTAGCGGGAGAGGTAGAGACCCAGTACTTC; CDR3 protein: CSVAGLAGEVETQYF
V gene: TRBV28; D gene: .; J gene: TRBJ1-5; clone size: .; CDR3 DNA: TGTGCCAGCAGTTTGGGGCGGGGTAATCAGCCCCAGCATTTT; CDR3 protein: CASSLGRGNQPQHF
V gene: TRBV28; D gene: .; J gene: TRBJ1-3; clone size: .; CDR3 DNA: TGTGCCAGCACTAAATTCAGGGACGGAAACACCATATATTTT; CDR3 protein: CASTKFRDGNTIYF
V gene: TRBV20-1; D gene: .; J gene: TRBJ2-5; clone size: .; CDR3 DNA: TGCAGTGCTAGTTCGCAGGCCGCCCAGTACTTC; CDR3 protein: CSASSQAAQYF
V gene: TRBV6-5; D gene: .; J gene: TRBJ1-1; clone size: once; CDR3 DNA: TGTGCCAGCAGTTACTCGATCGTGAACACTGAAGCTTTCTTT; CDR3 protein: CASSYSIVNTEAFF
V gene: TRBV19; D gene: .; J gene: TRBJ1-5; clone size: few; CDR3 DNA: TGTGCCAGTAGTATAGATCGTTTAGGGGCAGATAATAGCAATCAGCCCCAGCATTTT; CDR3 protein: CASSIDRLGADNSNQPQHF
V gene: TRBV28; D gene: .; J gene: TRBJ2-7; clone size: .; CDR3 DNA: TGTGCCAGCAGCTTACACCCGAGCTCCTACGAGCAGTACTTC; CDR3 protein: CASSLHPSSYEQYF
V gene: TRBV5-1; D gene: TRBD2; J gene: TRBJ2-3; clone size: .; CDR3 DNA: TGCGCCAGCAGCTTGGGAAATAGCGGGTCAACAGATACGCAGTATTTT; CDR3 protein: CASSLGNSGSTDTQYF
V gene: TRBV10-3; D gene: .; J gene: TRBJ2-7; clone size: few; CDR3 DNA: TGTGCCATCCGGACTGCGGGTGGCGAGCAGTACTTC; CDR3 protein: CAIRTAGGEQYF
V gene: TRBV11-2; D gene: .; J gene: TRBJ1-1; clone size: once; CDR3 DNA: TGTGCCAGCAGCTTTTCCGGGGGGAGCACTGAAGCTTTCTTT; CDR3 protein: CASSFSGGSTEAFF
V gene: TRBV7-9; D gene: .; J gene: TRBJ2-7; clone size: .; CDR3 DNA: TGTGCCGGCAGATTTAACACAGCTAGCGAGCAGTACTTC; CDR3 protein: CAGRFNTASEQYF
V gene: TRBV6-5; D gene: .; J gene: TRBJ1-1; clone size: .; CDR3 DNA: TGTGCCAGCAGGCGGACAGAGAACACTGAAGCTTTCTTT; CDR3 protein: CASRRTENTEAFF
V gene: TRBV7-9; D gene: .; J gene: TRBJ2-5; clone size: few; CDR3 DNA: TGTGCCAGCAGCCCGGGGCGGAACCAAGAGACCCAGTACTTC; CDR3 protein: CASSPGRNQETQYF
V gene: TRBV5-1; D gene: .; J gene: TRBJ1-4; clone size: .; CDR3 DNA: TGCGCCAGCAGCTCGACACCGTCTAATGAAAAACTGTTTTTT; CDR3 protein: CASSSTPSNEKLFF
V gene: TRBV15; D gene: .; J gene: TRBJ1-1; clone size: .; CDR3 DNA: TGTGCCACCAGCAGGGCAGGGACCGGCAACACTGAAGCTTTCTTT; CDR3 protein: CATSRAGTGNTEAFF
V gene: TRBV5-1; D gene: .; J gene: TRBJ2-7; clone size: .; CDR3 DNA: TGCGCCAGCAGCTTGGCTGTATCGGGAACAACCCTCTACGAGCAGTACTTC; CDR3 protein: CASSLAVSGTTLYEQYF
V gene: TRBV6-4; D gene: .; J gene: TRBJ2-1; clone size: once; CDR3 DNA: TGTGCCAGCAGTGACGTTAGCGGCCCATACAATGAGCAGTTCTTC; CDR3 protein: CASSDVSGPYNEQFF
V gene: TRBV11-2; D gene: .; J gene: TRBJ2-1; clone size: few; CDR3 DNA: TGTGCCAGCAGCTTAAGCGGCGGGGTATACAATGAGCAGTTCTTC; CDR3 protein: CASSLSGGVYNEQFF
V gene: TRBV7-9; D gene: TRBD2; J gene: TRBJ2-3; clone size: once; CDR3 DNA: TGTGCCAGCAGCTTATTTGCTAGCGGATCCGCTAGCACAGATACGCAGTATTTT; CDR3 protein: CASSLFASGSASTDTQYF
V gene: TRBV7-2; D gene: TRBD1; J gene: TRBJ2-4; clone size: .; CDR3 DNA: TGTGCCAGCAGCTTCCGCCCACAGGACAGGAACCATGACATTCAGTACTTC; CDR3 protein: CASSFRPQDRNHDIQYF
V gene: TRBV7-6; D gene: .; J gene: TRBJ2-1; clone size: many; CDR3 DNA: TGTGCCAGCATTGAAGGATACTACAATGAGCAGTTCTTC; CDR3 protein: CASIEGYYNEQFF
V gene: TRBV4-1; D gene: .; J gene: TRBJ2-2; clone size: .; CDR3 DNA: TGCGCCAGCAGCCACAACGACAGAGGCGGGGAGCTGTTTTTT; CDR3 protein: CASSHNDRGGELFF
V gene: TRBV7-9; D gene: .; J gene: TRBJ2-1; clone size: .; CDR3 DNA: TGTGCCAGCAGCTCCGGGTACGATGAGCAGTTCTTC; CDR3 protein: CASSSGYDEQFF
V gene: TRBV28; D gene: TRBD2; J gene: TRBJ2-1; clone size: .; CDR3 DNA: TGTGCCAGCATCCCGACTAGCGGCCACAATGAGCAGTTCTTC; CDR3 protein: CASIPTSGHNEQFF
V gene: TRBV10-1; D gene: TRBD2; J gene: TRBJ2-7; clone size: .; CDR3 DNA: TGCGCCAGCAGTGACGGGACTAGCGGCCACTCCTACGAGCAGTACTTC; CDR3 protein: CASSDGTSGHSYEQYF
V gene: TRBV18; D gene: TRBD2; J gene: TRBJ2-1; clone size: .; CDR3 DNA: TGTGCCAGCTCACCCCCAAGACTAGCGGGACTTGACAATGAGCAGTTCTTC; CDR3 protein: CASSPPRLAGLDNEQFF
V gene: TRBV18; D gene: .; J gene: TRBJ2-7; clone size: .; CDR3 DNA: TGTGCCAGCTCACCGGCAGGGTTCAACGAGCAGTACTTC; CDR3 protein: CASSPAGFNEQYF
V gene: TRBV10-3; D gene: .; J gene: TRBJ1-1; clone size: .; CDR3 DNA: TGTGCCAGAAGTACAGGGAGGGAAACTGAAGCTTTCTTT; CDR3 protein: CARSTGRETEAFF
V gene: TRBV27; D gene: TRBD2; J gene: TRBJ2-3; clone size: many; CDR3 DNA: TGTGCCAGCAGTTTTAGGTCGACTAGCGGCACAGATACGCAGTATTTT; CDR3 protein: CASSFRSTSGTDTQYF